The entry that follows covers one TCR beta chain sequence. Unique molecular identifiers tagged the TCRbeta library. TCRdb fed the PCR reads into MiXCR, producing one record per CDR3 protein. Among about 540,000 distinct CDR3 sequences listed, roughly 18% were seen once. Germline V lookup: CDR1 SNHLY, CDR2 FYNNEI. Trimming stripped 6 bases from V and 4 bases from J, with 10 bases between. This CDR3 comprises 12 residues. This sample was taken from a study of T-cell reconstitution after alpha-beta-depleted transplantation in children. The chain combines TRBV2 with TRBJ2-7; D remains ambiguous. The sample here was PBMCs from the stem cell graft donor, taken from the stem cell graft. The TCR originated in a human donor who donated a stem cell graft to a child with acute lymphoblastic leukemia. In nucleotides, the CDR3 is TGTGCCAGCAGCTGGACGGTTTACGAGCAGTACTTC. This encodes CASSWTVYEQYF.